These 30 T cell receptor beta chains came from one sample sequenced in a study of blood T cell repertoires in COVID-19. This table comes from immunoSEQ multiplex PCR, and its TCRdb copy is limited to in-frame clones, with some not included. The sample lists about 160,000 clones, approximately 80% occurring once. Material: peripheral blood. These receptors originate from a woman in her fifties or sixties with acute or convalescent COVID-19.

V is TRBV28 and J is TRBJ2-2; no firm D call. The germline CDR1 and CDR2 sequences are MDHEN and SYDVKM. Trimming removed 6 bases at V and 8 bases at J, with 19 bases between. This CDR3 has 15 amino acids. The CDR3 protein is CASSQFPRVRGELFF. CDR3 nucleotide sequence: TGTGCCAGCAGCCAGTTTCCTCGGGTGCGGGGGGAGCTGTTTTTT. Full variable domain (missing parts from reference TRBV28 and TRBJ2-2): DVKVTQSSRYLVKRTGEKVFLECVQDMDHENMFWYRQDPGLGLRLIYFSYDVKMKEKGDIPEGYSVSREKKERFSLILESASTNQTSMYLCASSQFPRVRGELFFGEGSRLTVL.

The CDR3 bases are TGCGCCAGCAGCTTGGGCGGGTTAAATAGCAATCAGCCCCAGCATTTT. This encodes CASSLGGLNSNQPQHF. J is TRBJ1-5 and V is TRBV5-1; unclear D gene. V was clipped by 0 bases and J by 0 bases, with 10 bases between them. Germline CDR1 is SGHRS and CDR2 is YFSETQ. The CDR3 extends over 16 amino acids.

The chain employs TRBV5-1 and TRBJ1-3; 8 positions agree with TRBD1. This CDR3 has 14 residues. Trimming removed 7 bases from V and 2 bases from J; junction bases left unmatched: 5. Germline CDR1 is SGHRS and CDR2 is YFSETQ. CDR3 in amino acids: CASGETGAGNTIYF. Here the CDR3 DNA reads TGCGCCAGCGGGGAGACAGGGGCTGGAAACACCATATATTTT.

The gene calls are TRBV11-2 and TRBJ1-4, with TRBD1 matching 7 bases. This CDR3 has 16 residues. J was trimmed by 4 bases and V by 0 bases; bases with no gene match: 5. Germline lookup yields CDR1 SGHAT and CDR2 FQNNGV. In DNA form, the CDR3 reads TGTGCCAGCAGCTTAGAAGGGGGCAGGATTAATGAAAAACTGTTTTTT. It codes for CASSLEGGRINEKLFF. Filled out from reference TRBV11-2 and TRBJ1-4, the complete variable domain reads EAGVAQSPRYKIIEKRQSVAFWCNPISGHATLYWYQQILGQGPKLLIQFQNNGVVDDSQLPKDRFSAERLKGVDSTLKIQPAKLEDSAVYLCASSLEGGRINEKLFFGSGTQLSVL.

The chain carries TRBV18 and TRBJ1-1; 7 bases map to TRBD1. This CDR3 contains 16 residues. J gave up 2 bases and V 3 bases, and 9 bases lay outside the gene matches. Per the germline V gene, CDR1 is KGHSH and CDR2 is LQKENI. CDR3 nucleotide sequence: TGTGCCAGCTCACCTTCTATTGGGACAGTAAACACTGAAGCTTTCTTT. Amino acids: CASSPSIGTVNTEAFF.

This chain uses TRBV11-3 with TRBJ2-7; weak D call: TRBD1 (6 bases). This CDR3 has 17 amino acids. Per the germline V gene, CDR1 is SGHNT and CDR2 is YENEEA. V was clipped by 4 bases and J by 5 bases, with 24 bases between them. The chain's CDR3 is CASSSGRGQGSVDEQYF. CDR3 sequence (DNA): TGTGCCAGCAGCTCGGGGAGAGGTCAGGGGTCAGTGGACGAGCAGTACTTC.

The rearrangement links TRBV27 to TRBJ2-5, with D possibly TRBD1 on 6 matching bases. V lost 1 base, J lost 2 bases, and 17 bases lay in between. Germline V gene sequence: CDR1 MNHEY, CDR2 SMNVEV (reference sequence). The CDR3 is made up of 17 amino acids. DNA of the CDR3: TGTGCCAGCAGTTTATTAAGCCTCCAGGGGTCACAAGAGACCCAGTACTTC. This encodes CASSLLSLQGSQETQYF.

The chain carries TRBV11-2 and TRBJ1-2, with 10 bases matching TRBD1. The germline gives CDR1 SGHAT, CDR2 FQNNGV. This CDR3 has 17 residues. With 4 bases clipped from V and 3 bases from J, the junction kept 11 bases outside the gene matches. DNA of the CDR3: TGTGCCAGCAGCTCTTGGACAGGGGGAAGGTTTGACTATGGCTACACCTTC. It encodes CASSSWTGGRFDYGYTF.

In DNA, the CDR3 is TGTGCCAGCAGCCACGCCCGACAGGGAGGATATGGCTACACCTTC. As protein: CASSHARQGGYGYTF. This chain uses TRBV3-1 (or the pseudogene TRBV3-2) with TRBJ1-2, with 7 bases identical to TRBD1. The CDR3 has 15 residues. Per germline, CDR1 LGHDT and CDR2 YNNKEL (reference sequence). Trimming cost V 3 bases and J 5 bases; bases outside gene matches: 9.

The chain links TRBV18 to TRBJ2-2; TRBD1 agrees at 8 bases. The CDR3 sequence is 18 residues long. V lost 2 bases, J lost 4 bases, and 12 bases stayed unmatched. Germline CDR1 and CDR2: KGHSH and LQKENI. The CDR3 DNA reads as TGTGCCAGCTCACCAGGGGACAGGATGACACGGGGCACCGGGGAGCTGTTTTTT. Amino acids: CASSPGDRMTRGTGELFF.

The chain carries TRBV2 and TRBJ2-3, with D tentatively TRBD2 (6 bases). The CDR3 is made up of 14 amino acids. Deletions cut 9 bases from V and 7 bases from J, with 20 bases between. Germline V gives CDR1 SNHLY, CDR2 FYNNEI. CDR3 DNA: TGTGCCAGAGCCGGGACTTCCACCCAGTATACGCAGTATTTT. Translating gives CARAGTSTQYTQYF.

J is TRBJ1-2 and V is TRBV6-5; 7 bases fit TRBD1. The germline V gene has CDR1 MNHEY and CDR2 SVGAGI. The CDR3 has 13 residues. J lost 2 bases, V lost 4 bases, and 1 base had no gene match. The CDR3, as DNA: TGTGCCAGCAGTTTGGGACAGAACTATGGCTACACCTTC. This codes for CASSLGQNYGYTF.

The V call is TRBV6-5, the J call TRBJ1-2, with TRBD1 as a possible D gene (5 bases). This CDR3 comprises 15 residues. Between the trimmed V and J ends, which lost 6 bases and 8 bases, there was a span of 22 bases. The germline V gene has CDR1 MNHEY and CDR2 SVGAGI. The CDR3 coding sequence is TGTGCCAGCAGACGGTCGGTGGGGGGGGGAGGAGGCTACACCTTC. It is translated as CASRRSVGGGGGYTF.

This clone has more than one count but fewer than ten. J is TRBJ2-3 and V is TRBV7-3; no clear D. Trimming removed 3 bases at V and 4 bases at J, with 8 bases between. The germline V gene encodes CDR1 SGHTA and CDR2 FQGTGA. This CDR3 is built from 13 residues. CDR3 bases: TGTGCCAGCAGCTTTTCCGGGTCAGATACGCAGTATTTT. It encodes CASSFSGSDTQYF.

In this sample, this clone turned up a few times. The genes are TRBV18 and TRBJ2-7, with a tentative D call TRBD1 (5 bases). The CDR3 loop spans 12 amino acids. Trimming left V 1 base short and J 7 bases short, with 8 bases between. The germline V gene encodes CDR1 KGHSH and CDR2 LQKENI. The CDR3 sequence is CASSPRQGEQYF. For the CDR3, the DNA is TGTGCCAGCTCACCACGGCAGGGAGAGCAGTACTTC.

The CDR3 reads CASSIFIGQGEGYTF. DNA of the CDR3: TGTGCCAGTAGTATCTTTATTGGACAGGGCGAGGGCTACACCTTC. This chain connects TRBV19 to TRBJ1-2, with 8 bases lining up with TRBD1. The germline CDR1 and CDR2 sequences are LNHDA and SQIVND (reference sequence). The J segment lost 8 bases and the V segment lost 3 bases, leaving 11 bases of the junction unmatched. The CDR3 is 15 amino acids.

Here the CDR3 reads CASSSTGTGVVGYTF. Here the CDR3 DNA reads TGTGCCAGCAGTTCTACCGGGACAGGGGTGGTCGGCTACACCTTC. The chain combines TRBV16 with TRBJ1-2, with 10 bases identical to TRBD1. The CDR3 spans 15 residues. J gave up 8 bases and V 6 bases, and 12 bases lay outside the gene matches. In germline, CDR1 is KGHSY, CDR2 FQNENV.

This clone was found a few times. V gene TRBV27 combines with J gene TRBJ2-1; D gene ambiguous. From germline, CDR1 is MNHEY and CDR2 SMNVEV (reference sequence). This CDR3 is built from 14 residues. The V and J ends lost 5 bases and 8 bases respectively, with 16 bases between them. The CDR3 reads CASSPYPSLHEQFF. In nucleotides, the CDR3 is TGTGCCAGCAGTCCTTACCCTAGTCTCCATGAGCAGTTCTTC.

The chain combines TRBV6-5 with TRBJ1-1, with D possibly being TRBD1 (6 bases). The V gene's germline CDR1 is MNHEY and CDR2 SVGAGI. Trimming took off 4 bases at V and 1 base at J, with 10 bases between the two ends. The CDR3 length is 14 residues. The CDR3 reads CASSSGTPNTEAFF. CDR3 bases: TGTGCCAGCAGTTCCGGGACACCGAACACTGAAGCTTTCTTT.

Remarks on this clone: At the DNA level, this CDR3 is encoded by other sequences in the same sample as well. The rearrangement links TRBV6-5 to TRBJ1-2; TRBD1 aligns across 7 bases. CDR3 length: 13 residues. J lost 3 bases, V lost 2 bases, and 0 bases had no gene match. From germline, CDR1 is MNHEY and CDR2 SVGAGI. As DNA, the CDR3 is TGTGCCAGCAGTTACACAGGGGACTATGGCTACACCTTC. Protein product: CASSYTGDYGYTF.

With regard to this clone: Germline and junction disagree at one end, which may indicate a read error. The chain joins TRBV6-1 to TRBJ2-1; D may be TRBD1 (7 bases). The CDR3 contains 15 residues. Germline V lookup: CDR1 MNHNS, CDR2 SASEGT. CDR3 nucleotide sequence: TGTGCCAGCAGCGAAGGCACGCAGGGGGGCCTTACGGGATTCTTC. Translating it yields CASSEGTQGGLTGFF.

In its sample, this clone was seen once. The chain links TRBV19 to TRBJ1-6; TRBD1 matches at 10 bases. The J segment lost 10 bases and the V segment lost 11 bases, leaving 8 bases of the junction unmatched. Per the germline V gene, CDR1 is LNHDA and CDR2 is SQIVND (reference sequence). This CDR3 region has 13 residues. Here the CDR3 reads CAVGQGKKSPLHF. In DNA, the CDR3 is TGTGCCGTGGGACAGGGGAAAAAATCACCCCTCCACTTT. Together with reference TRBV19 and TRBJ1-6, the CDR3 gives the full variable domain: DGGITQSPKYLFRKEGQNVTLSCEQNLNHDAMYWYRQDPGQGLRLIYYSQIVNDFQKGDIAEGYSVSREKKESFPLTVTSAQKNPTAFYLCAVGQGKKSPLHFGNGTRLTVT.

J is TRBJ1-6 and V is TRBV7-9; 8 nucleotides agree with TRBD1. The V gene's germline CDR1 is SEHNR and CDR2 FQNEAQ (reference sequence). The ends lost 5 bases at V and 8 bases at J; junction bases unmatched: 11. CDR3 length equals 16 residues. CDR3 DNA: TGTGCCAGCAGCCAGTCGTCAGGGGGCTCACATTCACCCCTCCACTTT. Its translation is CASSQSSGGSHSPLHF. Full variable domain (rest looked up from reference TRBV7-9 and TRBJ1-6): DTGVSQNPRHKITKRGQNVTFRCDPISEHNRLYWYRQTLGQGPEFLTYFQNEAQLEKSRLLSDRFSAERPKGSFSTLEIQRTEQGDSAMYLCASSQSSGGSHSPLHFGNGTRLTVT.

CDR3 region: CASSPTGTYGYTF. CDR3 coding DNA: TGTGCCAGCAGCCCGACAGGTACCTATGGCTACACCTTC. The chain recombines TRBV6-5 with TRBJ1-2; D might be TRBD1 (6 bases). V shed 6 bases and J shed 4 bases, with 12 bases lying between them. Germline CDR1 is MNHEY and CDR2 is SVGAGI. This CDR3 region has 13 residues.

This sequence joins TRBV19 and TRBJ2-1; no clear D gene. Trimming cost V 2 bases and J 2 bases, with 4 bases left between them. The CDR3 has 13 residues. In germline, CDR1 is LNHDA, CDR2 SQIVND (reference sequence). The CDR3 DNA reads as TGTGCCAGTAGTATATCTGCCTACAATGAGCAGTTCTTC. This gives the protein CASSISAYNEQFF.

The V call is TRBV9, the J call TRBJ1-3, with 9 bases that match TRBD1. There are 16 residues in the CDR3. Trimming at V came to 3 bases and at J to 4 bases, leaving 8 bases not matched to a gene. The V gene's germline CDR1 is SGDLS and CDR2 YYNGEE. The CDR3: CASSGGQGKGGNTIYF. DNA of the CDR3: TGTGCCAGCAGCGGGGGACAGGGTAAAGGGGGAAACACCATATATTTT.

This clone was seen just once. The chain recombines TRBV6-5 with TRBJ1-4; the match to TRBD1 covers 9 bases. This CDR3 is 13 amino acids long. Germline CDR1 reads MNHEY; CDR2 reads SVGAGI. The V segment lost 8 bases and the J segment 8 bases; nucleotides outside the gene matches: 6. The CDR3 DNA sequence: TGTGCCAGCTCGAGACAGGGGGTGGAAAAACTGTTTTTT. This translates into CASSRQGVEKLFF.

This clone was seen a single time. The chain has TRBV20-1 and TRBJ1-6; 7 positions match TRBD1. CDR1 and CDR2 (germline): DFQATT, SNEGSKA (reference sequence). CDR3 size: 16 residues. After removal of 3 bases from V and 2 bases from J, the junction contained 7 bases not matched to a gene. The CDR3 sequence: CSASPTGVPYNSPLHF. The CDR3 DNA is TGCAGTGCTAGTCCCACAGGGGTCCCCTATAATTCACCCCTCCACTTT.

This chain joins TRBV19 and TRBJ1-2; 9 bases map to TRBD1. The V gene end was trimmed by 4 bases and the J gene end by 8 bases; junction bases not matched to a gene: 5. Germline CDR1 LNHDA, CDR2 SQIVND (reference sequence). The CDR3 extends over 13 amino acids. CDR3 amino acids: CASSKGQGGGYTF. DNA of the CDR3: TGTGCCAGTAGTAAGGGACAGGGTGGCGGCTACACCTTC.

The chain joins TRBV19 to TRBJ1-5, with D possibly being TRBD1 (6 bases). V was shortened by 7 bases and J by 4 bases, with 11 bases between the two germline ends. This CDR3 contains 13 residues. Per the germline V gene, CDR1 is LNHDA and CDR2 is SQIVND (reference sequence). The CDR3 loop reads CASKTGINQPQHF. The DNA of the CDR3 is TGTGCCAGTAAGACAGGAATTAATCAGCCCCAGCATTTT. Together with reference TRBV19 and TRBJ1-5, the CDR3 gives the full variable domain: DGGITQSPKYLFRKEGQNVTLSCEQNLNHDAMYWYRQDPGQGLRLIYYSQIVNDFQKGDIAEGYSVSREKKESFPLTVTSAQKNPTAFYLCASKTGINQPQHFGDGTRLSIL.